These 30 T cell receptor beta chains came from one sample sequenced in a study of T cell changes during pregnancy in multiple sclerosis. Here immunoSEQ multiplex PCR was the method, and the copy in TCRdb shows in-frame clones only, minus some. The sample lists fewer than 95,000 clones; 94% were seen once. Sequences were derived from peripheral blood, sampled in the third trimester of pregnancy. The origin of the receptors is a female donor with multiple sclerosis, enrolled in a pregnancy study.

The chain employs TRBV6-5 and TRBJ2-7, with D possibly being TRBD1 (5 bases). Germline loops: CDR1 MNHEY, CDR2 SVGAGI. CDR3 length equals 15 residues. Trimming took 5 bases from V and 2 from J, leaving 16 bases between them. As DNA, the CDR3 is TGTGCCAGCAGTCCCCAGGGTGGGTTGACCTACGAGCAGTACTTC. Its translation is CASSPQGGLTYEQYF.

This rearrangement joins TRBV18 to TRBJ2-3; D ambiguous. The V end was cut by 2 bases, the J end by 7 bases, with 7 bases between. The CDR3 has 12 amino acids. Germline V gene lookup returns CDR1 KGHSH and CDR2 LQKENI. CDR3 nucleotides: TGTGCCAGCTCACCATCCTCCCATACGCAGTATTTT. Translating gives CASSPSSHTQYF. Filled out from reference TRBV18 and TRBJ2-3, the complete variable domain reads NAGVMQNPRHLVRRRGQEARLRCSPMKGHSHVYWYRQLPEEGLKFMVYLQKENIIDESGMPKERFSAEFPKEGPSILRIQQVVRGDSAAYFCASSPSSHTQYFGPGTRLTVL.

The rearrangement uses TRBV27 and TRBJ2-7; weak D call: TRBD1 (6 bases). Trimming took off 2 bases at V and 7 bases at J, with 12 bases between the two ends. The CDR3 sequence is 13 residues long. Per the germline V gene, CDR1 is MNHEY and CDR2 is SMNVEV (reference sequence). The CDR3 protein is CASSLPTGQEQYF. CDR3 nucleotide sequence: TGTGCCAGCAGTTTACCTACCGGACAGGAGCAGTACTTC.

The chain links TRBV5-4 to TRBJ2-1; D may be TRBD1 (5 bases). Germline CDR1 and CDR2: SGHNT and YYREEE (reference sequence). There are 14 residues in the CDR3. V dropped 2 bases and J dropped 4 bases, with 10 bases sitting between them. The CDR3 coding sequence is TGTGCCAGCAGCTTTCGGACACAATACAATGAGCAGTTCTTC. As protein: CASSFRTQYNEQFF.

The CDR3 spells CASSGGEISINIQYF. CDR3 nucleotides: TGTGCCAGCAGTGGAGGTGAAATTTCCATCAACATTCAGTACTTC. This chain links TRBV2 with TRBJ2-4; D uncertain. In germline, CDR1 is SNHLY, CDR2 FYNNEI. The V and J ends lost 4 bases and 7 bases respectively, with 17 bases between them. The length of the CDR3 is 15 residues.

This sequence joins TRBV6-4 and TRBJ1-5; D might be TRBD1 (6 bases). Trimming left V 4 bases short and J 0 bases short, with 10 bases between. The CDR3 runs to 15 residues. CDR1 and CDR2 from the germline V gene are MRHNA and SNTAGT. This CDR3 reads CASSVSGDSNQPQHF. CDR3 coding DNA: TGTGCCAGCAGTGTCTCAGGGGATAGCAATCAGCCCCAGCATTTT.

V and J are TRBV7-2 and TRBJ1-1; unclear D gene. Germline CDR1 is SGHTA and CDR2 is FQGNSA. Trimming shortened V by 6 bases and J by 4 bases, and 12 bases separated the two germline ends. There are 13 residues in the CDR3. The CDR3 reads CASRLVVVTEAFF. The CDR3 nucleotides are TGTGCCAGCAGACTAGTAGTAGTCACTGAAGCTTTCTTT.

The chain couples TRBV4-2 to TRBJ1-5; maybe TRBD1 (6 bases). The CDR3 length is 15 residues. With 3 bases removed from V and 4 bases from J, the gap between germline ends came to 13 bases. Germline loops: CDR1 LGHNA, CDR2 YNFKEQ. The DNA for the CDR3 is TGTGCCAGCAGCCAGAGTGGACAGACAAATCAGCCCCAGCATTTT. It specifies CASSQSGQTNQPQHF.

The genes are TRBV2 and TRBJ2-7; possibly TRBD2 for D (6 bases). V lost 3 bases to trimming and J lost 3 bases, with 15 bases between them. Germline V gene lookup returns CDR1 SNHLY and CDR2 FYNNEI. The CDR3 has 15 residues. In nucleotides, the CDR3 is TGTGCCAGCAGTGAGTATCGGGGGAGGTTCTACGAGCAGTACTTC. This translates into CASSEYRGRFYEQYF.

V usage is TRBV2 and J usage is TRBJ2-5, with 12 bases that match TRBD2. CDR3 length equals 14 residues. V trimming: 6 bases; J trimming: 5 bases; junction bases outside the gene matches: 4. CDR1 and CDR2 from the germline V gene are SNHLY and FYNNEI. The CDR3 reads CASSRLAGEETQYF. The CDR3 nucleotides are TGTGCCAGCAGCAGACTAGCGGGAGAGGAGACCCAGTACTTC.

The CDR3 DNA follows: TGTGCCATCATCGCAGTCTCCTCCTACGAGCAGTACTTC. Amino acid sequence: CAIIAVSSYEQYF. This chain uses TRBV6-1 with TRBJ2-7; D not certain. Looked up from germline, CDR1 is MNHNS and CDR2 is SASEGT. Between the trimmed V and J ends, which lost 10 bases and 0 bases, there was a span of 13 bases. The CDR3 totals 13 residues.

This rearrangement joins TRBV28 to TRBJ2-7; the match to TRBD2 covers 11 bases. The CDR3 spans 17 residues. Trimming at V came to 4 bases and at J to 4 bases, leaving 12 bases not matched to a gene. Germline CDR1 MDHEN, CDR2 SYDVKM. CDR3 sequence reads: CASSSSGVAGGHYEQYF. In DNA form, the CDR3 reads TGTGCCAGCAGTTCATCCGGGGTAGCGGGAGGGCATTACGAGCAGTACTTC.

The chain couples TRBV30 to TRBJ2-7, with D maybe TRBD1 (6 bases). Germline V gives CDR1 GTSNPN, CDR2 SVGIG (reference sequence). The V end was cut by 3 bases, the J end by 4 bases, with 7 bases between. CDR3 length: 11 residues. CDR3 loop: CAWRGGYEQYF. DNA of the CDR3: TGTGCCTGGAGAGGGGGATACGAGCAGTACTTC.

CDR3 in amino acids: CASKSGGENQPQHF. As DNA, the CDR3 is TGTGCCAGCAAATCCGGCGGAGAAAATCAGCCCCAGCATTTT. The V call is TRBV6-1, the J call TRBJ1-5, with no clear D. This CDR3 spans 14 amino acids. Germline-derived CDR1 and CDR2 are MNHNS and SASEGT. The V gene lost 7 bases and the J gene lost 4 bases, with 14 bases spanning the gap.

This clone was recorded only once. V usage is TRBV6-5 and J usage is TRBJ2-3; TRBD2 matches 8 bases. The CDR3 loop spans 15 amino acids. After removal of 5 bases from V and 4 bases from J, the junction contained 8 bases not matched to a gene. Germline CDR1 is MNHEY and CDR2 is SVGAGI. DNA for the CDR3: TGTGCCAGCAGTCAGACGCCGGGAGGGCCAGATACGCAGTATTTT. Amino acids: CASSQTPGGPDTQYF.

The genes are TRBV21-1 and TRBJ1-3; the table's D call of TRBD1 was not tested on the DNA. TRBV21-1 is a listed pseudogene. This CDR3 region has 17 residues. CDR3 protein: CASSKGGRDSSGNTIYF. CDR3 nucleotides: TGTGCCAGCAGCAAAGGGGGCAGGGATTCTTCAGGAAACACCATATATTTT.

The rearrangement uses TRBV9 and TRBJ2-1; 10 positions agree with TRBD2. The V gene end was trimmed by 0 bases and the J gene end by 6 bases; junction bases not matched to a gene: 9. The germline V gene has CDR1 SGDLS and CDR2 YYNGEE. The CDR3 runs to 17 residues. The CDR3 spells CASSVGLAGEGGNEQFF. For the CDR3, the DNA is TGTGCCAGCAGCGTAGGGCTAGCGGGAGAAGGGGGCAATGAGCAGTTCTTC.

The chain joins TRBV6-1 to TRBJ2-1; 9 nucleotides agree with TRBD1. Germline values: CDR1 MNHNS, CDR2 SASEGT. The CDR3 is made up of 14 amino acids. Germline trimming cut 6 bases from V and 6 bases from J; bases unmatched to any gene: 6. DNA of the CDR3: TGTGCCAGCAGGGACCCGGGACAGGGCAATGAGCAGTTCTTC. Its translation: CASRDPGQGNEQFF.

The chain joins TRBV7-2 to TRBJ1-5; a weak D match, TRBD1 (5 bases). Germline V gives CDR1 SGHTA, CDR2 FQGNSA. The CDR3 spans 13 residues. V lost 5 bases to trimming and J lost 9 bases, with 14 bases between them. DNA for the CDR3: TGTGCCAGCAGCCCCACAGACAGTTCGCCCCAGCATTTT. Encoded protein: CASSPTDSSPQHF. Based on the CDR3 plus reference TRBV7-2 and TRBJ1-5, the full variable domain is GAGVSQSPSNKVTEKGKDVELRCDPISGHTALYWYRQSLGQGLEFLIYFQGNSAPDKSGLPSDRFSAERTGGSVSTLTIQRTQQEDSAVYLCASSPTDSSPQHFGDGTRLSIL.

The chain is built from TRBV29-1 and TRBJ2-7; a possible D gene is TRBD2 (5 bases). V shed 2 bases and J shed 3 bases, with 8 bases lying between them. The CDR3 length is 12 residues. CDR1 is SQVTM, CDR2 ANQGSEA, per germline. The CDR3 DNA sequence: TGCAGCGTTGAACGAGGGAACTACGAGCAGTACTTC. It yields the protein CSVERGNYEQYF.

V usage is TRBV23-1 and J usage is TRBJ2-2, with D perhaps TRBD1 (6 bases). TRBV23-1 is annotated as an ORF whose role is uncertain. Trimming removed 4 bases from V and 2 bases from J, with 17 bases in between. CDR3 length: 17 residues. CDR3 residues: CASSPARGSTNTGELFF. The CDR3, as DNA: TGCGCCAGCAGTCCCGCAAGGGGGAGTACAAACACCGGGGAGCTGTTTTTT.

For the CDR3, the DNA is TGTGCCAGCAGCGAGGTGGCAGGGGCCCCACTAGCCAAAAACATTCAGTACTTC. It is translated as CASSEVAGAPLAKNIQYF. The chain joins TRBV9 to TRBJ2-4, with a possible D match to TRBD1 (6 bases). Trimming shortened V by 3 bases and J by 0 bases, and 19 bases separated the two germline ends. Germline V gene lookup returns CDR1 SGDLS and CDR2 YYNGEE. The CDR3 has 18 amino acids.

This chain joins TRBV13 and TRBJ1-1; D not resolved. The CDR3 spans 15 residues. Trimming took 8 bases from V and 0 from J, leaving 16 bases between them. Germline V gene sequence: CDR1 PRHDT, CDR2 FYEKMQ (reference sequence). For the CDR3, the DNA is TGTGCCAGCCGACACTTGACGGCAATGAACACTGAAGCTTTCTTT. Translating gives CASRHLTAMNTEAFF.

CDR3 region: CASSYAGDTQYF. The CDR3 DNA is TGTGCCAGCAGCTACGCGGGAGATACGCAGTATTTT. V and J are TRBV7-9 and TRBJ2-3; weak D call: TRBD2 (5 bases). This CDR3 is 12 amino acids long. Trimming stripped 4 bases from V and 5 bases from J, with 7 bases between. The germline V gene has CDR1 SEHNR and CDR2 FQNEAQ (reference sequence).

The CDR3: CASYLGGLGQPQHF. For the CDR3, the DNA is TGTGCCAGCTACCTTGGGGGGTTAGGGCAGCCCCAGCATTTT. This chain links TRBV28 with TRBJ1-5; maybe TRBD1 (5 bases). The CDR3 is 14 residues long. The V and J ends lost 8 bases and 7 bases respectively, with 18 bases between them. CDR1 is MDHEN and CDR2 is SYDVKM in the germline V gene.

V and J are TRBV11-2 and TRBJ2-7; 7 nucleotides align to TRBD1. Germline V gene sequence: CDR1 SGHAT, CDR2 FQNNGV. With V trimmed by 3 bases and J by 6 bases, 8 bases remained unmatched. This CDR3 has 14 amino acids. The CDR3 region has the DNA TGTGCCAGCAGCTTCTTCGGGACAGACTCCGAGCAGTACTTC. Translating gives CASSFFGTDSEQYF.

In its sample, this clone was seen a few times. The V and J genes are TRBV19 and TRBJ1-4; D is unresolved. V was clipped by 8 bases and J by 4 bases, with 17 bases between them. The CDR3 is 15 residues long. Germline values: CDR1 LNHDA, CDR2 SQIVND (reference sequence). CDR3 loop: CASSQRGLDNEKLFF. CDR3 nucleotide sequence: TGTGCCAGTTCGCAGCGCGGACTAGATAATGAAAAACTGTTTTTT.

This clone appeared a few times. This chain links TRBV9 with TRBJ1-1; TRBD1 is a possible D gene (5 bases). The CDR3 has 12 residues. Germline values: CDR1 SGDLS, CDR2 YYNGEE. The ends were cut back, 0 bases at V and 11 bases at J, with 11 bases in the middle. The CDR3: CASSVAGRQAFF. The CDR3 region has the DNA TGTGCCAGCAGCGTAGCAGGGCGTCAGGCTTTCTTT.

The chain carries TRBV27 and TRBJ1-5; a possible D gene is TRBD1 (5 bases). The CDR3 contains 14 residues. V gave up 1 base and J gave up 5 bases, with 9 bases separating them. Looked up from germline, CDR1 is MNHEY and CDR2 is SMNVEV (reference sequence). The CDR3 loop is CASSLWQGDQPQHF. DNA of the CDR3: TGTGCCAGCAGTTTATGGCAGGGCGATCAGCCCCAGCATTTT.

This sequence joins TRBV7-6 and TRBJ2-1; TRBD2 matches 11 bases. V gave up 0 bases and J gave up 7 bases; unmatched junction bases: 2. The CDR3 spans 15 residues. Germline CDR1 and CDR2: SGHVS and FNYEAQ. This CDR3 reads CASSLASGRGNEQFF. The CDR3, as DNA: TGTGCCAGCAGCTTAGCTAGCGGGAGGGGGAATGAGCAGTTCTTC. The variable domain in full, completed from reference TRBV7-6 and TRBJ2-1, reads GAGVSQSPRYKVTKRGQDVALRCDPISGHVSLYWYRQALGQGPEFLTYFNYEAQQDKSGLPNDRFSAERPEGSISTLTIQRTEQRDSAMYRCASSLASGRGNEQFFGPGTRLTVL.